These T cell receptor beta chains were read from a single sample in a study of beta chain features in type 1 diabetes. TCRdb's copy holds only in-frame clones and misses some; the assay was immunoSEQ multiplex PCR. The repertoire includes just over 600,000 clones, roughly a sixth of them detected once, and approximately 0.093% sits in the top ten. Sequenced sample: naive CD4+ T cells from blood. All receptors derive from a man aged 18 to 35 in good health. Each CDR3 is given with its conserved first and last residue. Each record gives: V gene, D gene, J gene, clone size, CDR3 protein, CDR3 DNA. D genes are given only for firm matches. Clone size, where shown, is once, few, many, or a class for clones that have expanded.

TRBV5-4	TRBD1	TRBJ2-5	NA	CASSLTGQRETQYF	TGTGCCAGCAGCTTAACGGGACAGAGAGAGACCCAGTACTTC
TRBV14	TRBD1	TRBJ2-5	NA	CASSRTGGSRQETQYF	TGTGCCAGCAGCCGTACAGGGGGCAGTCGGCAAGAGACCCAGTACTTC
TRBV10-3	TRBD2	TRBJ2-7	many	CAIRGLATAEQYF	TGTGCCATCAGGGGACTAGCGACAGCCGAGCAGTACTTC
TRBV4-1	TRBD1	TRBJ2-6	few	CASSRQGASSGANVLTF	TGCGCCAGCAGCCGACAGGGGGCTAGCTCTGGGGCCAACGTCCTGACTTTC
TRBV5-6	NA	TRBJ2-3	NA	CASSPRVSTDTQYF	TGTGCCAGCAGCCCCAGGGTCAGCACAGATACGCAGTATTTT
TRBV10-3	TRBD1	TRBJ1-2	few	CAISGDRNYGYTF	TGTGCCATCAGTGGGGACAGGAACTATGGCTACACCTTC
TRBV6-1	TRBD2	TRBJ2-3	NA	CASSASSGAFTDTQYF	TGTGCCAGCAGTGCGTCTAGCGGGGCCTTCACAGATACGCAGTATTTT
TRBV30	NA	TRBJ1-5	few	CAWSHNSNQPQHF	TGTGCCTGGAGTCACAATAGCAATCAGCCCCAGCATTTT
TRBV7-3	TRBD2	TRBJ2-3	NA	CASSSQTSGSTDTQYF	TGTGCCAGCAGCTCACAGACTAGCGGGAGCACAGATACGCAGTATTTT
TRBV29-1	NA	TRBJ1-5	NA	CSAQRDSNQPQHF	TGCAGCGCCCAAAGGGACAGCAATCAGCCCCAGCATTTT
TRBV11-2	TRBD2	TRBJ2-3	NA	CASSLEKLAQSTDTQYF	TGTGCCAGCAGCTTAGAGAAACTAGCGCAAAGCACAGATACGCAGTATTTT
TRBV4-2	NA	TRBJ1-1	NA	CASSQDSAVPAFF	TGTGCCAGCAGCCAAGATTCGGCAGTACCGGCTTTCTTT